This T cell receptor (beta chain) was profiled in a study of HIV-infected children after antiretroviral therapy interruption. Study summary: Children were on planned treatment interruption or continuous treatment. Most participating children were previously exposed to EBV and CMV. Study results and limitations: Naive CD4+ Gini coefficient rose by interruption end, suggesting clonal expansion.

On this clonotype: The antigen remains unidentified.

As to treatment: PENTA 11 planned treatment interruption arm or continuous ART arm. A 3' RACE protocol on RNA, with unique molecular identifiers, produced the TCR library. TCRdb independently ran MiXCR on the 3' RACE reads; one entry per CDR3 protein. The table records about 89,000 distinct CDR3 sequences, 6% to 8.5% of them present only once. The receptor comes from a pool of human donors with HIV. The sample here was CD45RA+ CD4+ T cells from PBMCs, pooled from several time points, taken from a donor given antiretroviral therapy, either interrupted or continuous. Subset indicated: naive CD4+ CD45RA+ CD45RO- T cells.

The CDR3 DNA reads as TGTGCCAGCAGCTTAACACCCTCTAACACCGGGGAGCTGTTTTTT. Translating gives CASSLTPSNTGELFF. The chain links TRBV7-3 to TRBJ2-2; D unresolved. The CDR3 loop spans 15 amino acids. V lost 0 bases and J lost 2, with 7 bases in between. Per the germline V gene, CDR1 is SGHTA and CDR2 is FQGTGA.